One TCR beta chain is described in this entry. This clonotype has at least ten counts. Its antigen is still unknown. Within one base of it there is no much larger clone, and no base qualities were kept. The source of the sample is a study of T cells in Graves' hyperthyroidism and ophthalmopathy (dated by TCRdb to about 2019). A note on the overall study: Peripheral blood was collected at initial diagnosis, before any treatment. The approximately 98 discovery patients were randomly divided into training and test sets at a 7:3 ratio. After sampling, hyperthyroidism patients received methimazole starting at 30 mg daily, and ophthalmopathy patients received high-dose intravenous methylprednisolone. To identify TCR V-J signatures that set the groups apart, the researchers used a discovery cohort of 95 to 100 patients, made up of approximately 43 with Graves' ophthalmopathy and 55 to 65 with stable Graves' hyperthyroidism. In about 6 Graves' hyperthyroidism patients, the study also compared T-cell repertoires from thyroid tissue with T-cell repertoires from blood. TCR Vbeta CDR3 sequencing of around 130 peripheral blood samples (about 45 ophthalmopathy, around 80 hyperthyroidism and some 17 progressor patients) is reported in the paper. Whether ophthalmopathy could be predicted prospectively was tested in an independent validation cohort made up of roughly 19 hyperthyroidism patients plus 17 patients who later progressed to ophthalmopathy.

The germline V gene (reference sequence) yields SEHNR for CDR1 and FQNEAQ for CDR2. From cysteine to phenylalanine, the CDR3 is 14 amino acids long. CDR3 DNA is the only sequence kept; it has 42 bases, read in frame from the first base. V is pared back by 5 bases and J by 10 bases, with 15 bases lying between the germline termini. Broader findings and caveats from the paper: Ophthalmopathy was separated from stable hyperthyroidism by a 13 V-J signature model, with about 88% sensitivity and about 81% specificity obtained in cross-validation and 80%/75% obtained in testing. During validation, the model predicted progression to ophthalmopathy a median of approximately 6.5 months ahead of onset, with 70.59% sensitivity and 72% to 80% specificity. Sample size was not statistically predetermined, and investigators were not blinded to group allocation. Most expanded thyroid clonotypes (frequency above 0.001) were also detected in blood, a finding suggesting that blood repertoires may reflect thyroid immune responses.

The TCR beta CDR3 regions were amplified from RNA transcripts. For the first round of RT-PCR on the TCR CDR3, the HTBI primer set was used together with the Qiagen OneStep RT-PCR kit. A second multiplex PCR round built the libraries, followed by size selection and purification. Paired-end sequencing of the libraries was performed with 100 bp reads on an Illumina HiSeq2000. The published analysis was carried out like this. SOAPnuke was used to process the raw data, with reads discarded if the reads contained adapters or uncalled bases, had a mean Phred below 15, or lacked an exact constant-primer or identifier match. COPE v1.2.5 was used to merge high-quality paired reads, and clonotypes were defined as unique nucleotide sequences. Clonotypes were aligned to IMGT TRBV, TRBD and TRBJ reference segments using MiTCR v1.1. Analysis was restricted to V-J combinations with a frequency above 0.0001, which covered roughly 99% of repertoires. A TCS score was defined as the ratio of F50 (clonal expansion) to E x V (chaos), with BLOSUM62-based TCRdist applied between CDR3 peptides within each V-J. Welch's t-statistics and random forest reduced fewer than 550 V-J features to under 15, which were used in a naive Bayes classifier (R e1071). The Morisita-Horn index was used to measure how similar the thyroid and blood repertoires were. TCRdb applied fastp at Q25 and MiXCR to the public reads, then kept only in-frame beta chains. Here each entry gathers all rows of one CDR3 protein and keeps the most common genes and DNA. What appears here as the V and J calls and clone size reflects TCRdb's work, not the paper's. This sample holds approximately 870,000 distinct CDR3 sequences; over 35% were observed only once. The ten largest clonotypes hold around 10% of the sample.

Graves' hyperthyroidism was defined as stable when no progression to ophthalmopathy occurred over 18 months of follow-up. Hyperthyroidism patients were newly diagnosed, had a disease duration of under 2 months, and were aged 18 to 65 years. Exclusion was applied to patients with uncontrolled infections, other autoimmune diseases, pregnancy or lactation. Diagnoses were based on clinical symptoms, serum thyroxine and TRAb, thyroid ultrasound and orbital computed tomography. PBMCs were isolated from around 10 ml of fresh peripheral blood by Ficoll-Paque density gradient centrifugation. Trizol reagent was used to extract total RNA, and RNA quality was then checked on an Agilent 2100 Bioanalyzer.

This sequence uses TRBV7-9 and TRBJ1-6, with TRBD1 tentatively as D gene (6 bases match). This TCR came from a man aged 18 to 29 with Graves' hyperthyroidism. The sequencing sample was made of blood. The nucleotides read TGTGCCAGCAGCCCGGGCAGGGGAGGGTCACCCCTCCACTTT. Its translation reads: CASSPGRGGSPLHF. With the portions outside the CDR3 filled from the reference TRBV7-9 and TRBJ1-6 genes, the complete variable region becomes DTGVSQNPRHKITKRGQNVTFRCDPISEHNRLYWYRQTLGQGPEFLTYFQNEAQLEKSRLLSDRFSAERPKGSFSTLEIQRTEQGDSAMYLCASSPGRGGSPLHFGNGTRLTVT.